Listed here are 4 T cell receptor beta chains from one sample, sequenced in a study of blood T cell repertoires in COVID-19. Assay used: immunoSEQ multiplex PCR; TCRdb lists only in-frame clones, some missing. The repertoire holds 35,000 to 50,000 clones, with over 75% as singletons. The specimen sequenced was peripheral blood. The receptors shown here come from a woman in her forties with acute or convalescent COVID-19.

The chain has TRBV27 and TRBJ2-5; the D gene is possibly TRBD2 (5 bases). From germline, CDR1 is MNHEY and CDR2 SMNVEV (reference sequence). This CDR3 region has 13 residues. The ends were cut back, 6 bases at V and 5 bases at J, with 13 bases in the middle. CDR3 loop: CASSQRRSETQYF. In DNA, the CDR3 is TGTGCCAGCAGCCAACGGAGGTCGGAGACCCAGTACTTC.

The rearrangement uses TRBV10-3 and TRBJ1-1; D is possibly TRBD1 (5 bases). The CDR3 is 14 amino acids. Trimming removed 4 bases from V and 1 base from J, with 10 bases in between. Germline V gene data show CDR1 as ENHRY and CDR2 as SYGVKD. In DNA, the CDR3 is TGTGCCATCAGTGCCCCTCAGGGGAACACTGAAGCTTTCTTT. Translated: CAISAPQGNTEAFF.

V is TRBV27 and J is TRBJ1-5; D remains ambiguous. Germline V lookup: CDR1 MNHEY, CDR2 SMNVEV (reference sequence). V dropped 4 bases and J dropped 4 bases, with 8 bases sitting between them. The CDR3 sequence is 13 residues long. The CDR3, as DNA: TGTGCCAGCAGTTACCAAACAAATCAGCCCCAGCATTTT. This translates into CASSYQTNQPQHF.

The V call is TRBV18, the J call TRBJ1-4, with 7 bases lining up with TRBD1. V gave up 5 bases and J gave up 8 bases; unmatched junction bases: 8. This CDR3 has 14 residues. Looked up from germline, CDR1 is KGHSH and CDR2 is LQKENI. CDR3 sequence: CASSTEQGYEKLFF. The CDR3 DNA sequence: TGTGCCAGCTCAACTGAACAGGGGTACGAAAAACTGTTTTTT.